The 30 T cell receptor beta chains listed next were all sequenced from one sample in a study of technical replicates of blood from a few donors. Here immunoSEQ multiplex PCR was the method, and the copy in TCRdb shows in-frame clones only, minus some. The table lists tens of thousands of clones, roughly 90% of them singletons. Sequenced sample: T cells isolated from PBMCs. These receptors were obtained from a human donor in good health.

The chain uses TRBV7-9 and TRBJ2-7; D unresolved. The CDR3 runs 12 residues. V gave up 5 bases and J gave up 0 bases, with 5 bases separating them. CDR1 and CDR2 (germline): SEHNR, FQNEAQ (reference sequence). The CDR3 sequence is CASSPISYEQYF. CDR3 sequence (DNA): TGTGCCAGCAGCCCTATCTCCTACGAGCAGTACTTC.

This chain connects TRBV11-2 to TRBJ1-5, with 10 bases identical to TRBD1. The V gene's germline CDR1 is SGHAT and CDR2 FQNNGV. The CDR3 runs 13 residues. J lost 7 bases, V lost 3 bases, and 0 bases had no gene match. The CDR3 region has the DNA TGTGCCAGCAGCTTGGACAGGGGGCAGCCCCAGCATTTT. It encodes CASSLDRGQPQHF.

The DNA for the CDR3 is TGTGCCAGCAGCGCCGGGGACAGTCAGCCCCAGCATTTT. Translation gives CASSAGDSQPQHF. The rearrangement joins TRBV9 to TRBJ1-5; 7 positions agree with TRBD1. Germline lookup yields CDR1 SGDLS and CDR2 YYNGEE. The V and J ends lost 3 bases and 6 bases, in that order; junction bases with no gene match: 3. The CDR3 totals 13 residues.

This chain uses TRBV2 with TRBJ1-4, with 9 bases lining up with TRBD1. Trimming took 8 bases from V and 4 from J; bases not matched to a gene: 5. Germline V gene data show CDR1 as SNHLY and CDR2 as FYNNEI. CDR3 length: 14 residues. CDR3 sequence (DNA): TGTGCCAGCGGCAGACAGGGGGGTAATGAAAAACTGTTTTTT. Protein: CASGRQGGNEKLFF. The full variable domain, in which reference TRBV2 and TRBJ1-4 provide the parts outside the CDR3, is EPEVTQTPSHQVTQMGQEVILRCVPISNHLYFYWYRQILGQKVEFLVSFYNNEISEKSEIFDDQFSVERPDGSNFTLKIRSTKLEDSAMYFCASGRQGGNEKLFFGSGTQLSVL.

This clone was seen a few times. This chain connects TRBV2 to TRBJ1-2; 7 positions match TRBD1. The germline gives CDR1 SNHLY, CDR2 FYNNEI. CDR3 length: 15 residues. Losses at the gene ends were 2 bases for V and 4 bases for J; bases not matched to a gene: 7. The CDR3 loop reads CASSETGTELYGYTF. The CDR3 nucleotides read TGTGCCAGCAGTGAAACCGGGACAGAGCTCTATGGCTACACCTTC. The whole variable domain, remainder taken from reference TRBV2 and TRBJ1-2, is EPEVTQTPSHQVTQMGQEVILRCVPISNHLYFYWYRQILGQKVEFLVSFYNNEISEKSEIFDDQFSVERPDGSNFTLKIRSTKLEDSAMYFCASSETGTELYGYTFGSGTRLTVV.

The J gene is TRBJ1-4, the V gene TRBV21-1; no DNA check was done on the table's D call, TRBD1. TRBV21-1 is classified as a pseudogene. The CDR3 extends over 18 amino acids. CDR3 residues: CASTKAGGRVMTNEKLFF. The CDR3 region has the DNA TGTGCCAGCACCAAAGCAGGTGGCAGGGTTATGACTAATGAAAAACTGTTTTTT.

This rearrangement joins TRBV19 to TRBJ2-2; weak D call: TRBD1 (5 bases). This CDR3 contains 13 residues. Trimming left V 4 bases short and J 6 bases short, with 9 bases between. Germline lookup yields CDR1 LNHDA and CDR2 SQIVND (reference sequence). This CDR3 is CASSSQGSGELFF. The DNA for the CDR3 is TGTGCCAGTAGTAGCCAGGGTTCCGGGGAGCTGTTTTTT.

The chain links TRBV28 to TRBJ1-2; 8 positions agree with TRBD1. Germline CDR1 MDHEN, CDR2 SYDVKM. V gave up 7 bases and J gave up 1 base; unmatched junction bases: 11. There are 16 residues in the CDR3. In nucleotides, the CDR3 is TGTGCCAGCACCCTGACAGGGGTCTTGGTTAACTATGGCTACACCTTC. It translates to CASTLTGVLVNYGYTF.

This chain joins TRBV4-3 and TRBJ2-1, with 11 bases identical to TRBD2. Trimming at V came to 0 bases and at J to 8 bases, leaving 12 bases not matched to a gene. Germline CDR1 LGHNA, CDR2 YSLEER. This CDR3 contains 18 residues. The CDR3 nucleotides read TGCGCCAGCAGCCAAGATATAGCGGGAGGGTCCCCTTGGGATGAGCAGTTCTTC. It yields the protein CASSQDIAGGSPWDEQFF.

This chain links TRBV18 with TRBJ2-7, with 10 bases fitting TRBD2. CDR1 and CDR2 (germline): KGHSH, LQKENI. The CDR3 consists of 17 residues. After removal of 0 bases from V and 3 bases from J, the junction contained 8 bases not matched to a gene. CDR3 DNA: TGTGCCAGCTCACCACCGCTAGCGGGAGCAGACCTCTACGAGCAGTACTTC. This translates into CASSPPLAGADLYEQYF. Filled out from reference TRBV18 and TRBJ2-7, the complete variable domain reads NAGVMQNPRHLVRRRGQEARLRCSPMKGHSHVYWYRQLPEEGLKFMVYLQKENIIDESGMPKERFSAEFPKEGPSILRIQQVVRGDSAAYFCASSPPLAGADLYEQYFGPGTRLTVT.

The chain employs TRBV11-2 and TRBJ2-3; TRBD2 aligns across 8 bases. J was trimmed by 4 bases and V by 5 bases; bases with no gene match: 11. The germline V gene encodes CDR1 SGHAT and CDR2 FQNNGV. The CDR3 has 16 amino acids. CDR3 residues: CASSLPAGAVPDTQYF. The DNA of the CDR3 is TGTGCCAGCAGCCTACCAGCGGGAGCGGTCCCAGATACGCAGTATTTT.

This clone was detected once. This chain connects TRBV30 to TRBJ2-3; 10 bases agree with TRBD2. The germline CDR1 and CDR2 sequences are GTSNPN and SVGIG (reference sequence). The CDR3 extends over 19 amino acids. With V trimmed by 0 bases and J by 0 bases, 12 bases remained unmatched. CDR3 bases: TGTGCCTGGAGTGTACTGGTGCTAGCGGGAGCCAGTAGCACAGATACGCAGTATTTT. Protein product: CAWSVLVLAGASSTDTQYF.

The rearrangement joins TRBV4-3 to TRBJ2-5; TRBD2 aligns across 7 bases. After removal of 3 bases from V and 5 bases from J, the junction contained 6 bases not matched to a gene. The CDR3 has 14 amino acids. Germline CDR1 and CDR2: LGHNA and YSLEER. CDR3: CASSHGRELETQYF. CDR3 sequence (DNA): TGCGCCAGCAGCCACGGGCGGGAGCTGGAGACCCAGTACTTC.

This chain joins TRBV28 and TRBJ2-1; a possible D gene is TRBD1 (6 bases). Germline values: CDR1 MDHEN, CDR2 SYDVKM. The CDR3 totals 11 residues. V gave up 2 bases and J gave up 14 bases, with 10 bases separating them. CDR3 region: CASSLGGGEFF. The CDR3 DNA reads TGTGCCAGCAGTTTAGGGGGCGGAGAGTTCTTC.

The chain couples TRBV5-4 to TRBJ1-5; D possibly corresponds to TRBD1 (5 bases). V was shortened by 2 bases and J by 5 bases, with 8 bases between the two germline ends. CDR1 is SGHNT and CDR2 is YYREEE in the germline V gene (reference sequence). The CDR3 runs to 13 residues. The CDR3 nucleotides are TGTGCCAGCAGCTTTGGAGGGGATCAGCCCCAGCATTTT. Its translation: CASSFGGDQPQHF.

The chain couples TRBV9 to TRBJ2-5, with TRBD2 identical over 9 bases. The CDR3 contains 16 residues. J gave up 5 bases and V 0 bases, and 8 bases lay outside the gene matches. CDR1 and CDR2 (germline): SGDLS, YYNGEE. The CDR3 DNA follows: TGTGCCAGCAGCGTAGGGGCTAGCGGGATGTATGAGACCCAGTACTTC. This sequence encodes CASSVGASGMYETQYF.

This chain connects TRBV9 to TRBJ2-5, with D perhaps TRBD2 (6 bases). The CDR3 totals 14 residues. Trimming left V 5 bases short and J 1 base short, with 12 bases between. Germline V gene sequence: CDR1 SGDLS, CDR2 YYNGEE. The CDR3 DNA reads as TGTGCCAGCAGTCCTATAGCGGCCCAAGAGACCCAGTACTTC. Translating gives CASSPIAAQETQYF.

This clone has only one observation. The DNA of the CDR3 is TGTGCCAGCAGCCTAGGGGACAATAGCAATCAGCCCCAGCATTTT. Translating it yields CASSLGDNSNQPQHF. V usage is TRBV7-2 and J usage is TRBJ1-5; the D gene is possibly TRBD1 (6 bases). CDR3 length: 15 residues. V lost 5 bases to trimming and J lost 0 bases, with 11 bases between them. Germline V gives CDR1 SGHTA, CDR2 FQGNSA.

Here the CDR3 DNA reads TGTGCCAGCAGTGAATTGGGCACGGCAACCTATGGCTACACCTTC. Translating gives CASSELGTATYGYTF. V usage is TRBV25-1 and J usage is TRBJ1-2, with unresolved D. Trimming cost V 1 base and J 4 bases, with 13 bases left between them. CDR1 and CDR2 from the germline V gene are MGHDK and SYGVNS. The CDR3 has 15 residues.

The rearrangement joins TRBV7-2 to TRBJ1-2; unclear D gene. From germline, CDR1 is SGHTA and CDR2 FQGNSA. Trimming stripped 4 bases from V and 4 bases from J, with 7 bases between. The CDR3 has 12 amino acids. The chain's CDR3 is CASSSQIYGYTF. The CDR3, as DNA: TGTGCCAGCAGCTCCCAGATCTATGGCTACACCTTC. Combining the CDR3 with reference TRBV7-2 and TRBJ1-2 gives the whole variable domain GAGVSQSPSNKVTEKGKDVELRCDPISGHTALYWYRQSLGQGLEFLIYFQGNSAPDKSGLPSDRFSAERTGGSVSTLTIQRTQQEDSAVYLCASSSQIYGYTFGSGTRLTVV.

This clone was seen a single time. The chain recombines TRBV6-5 with TRBJ2-2; D gene unclear. There are 13 residues in the CDR3. Germline V lookup: CDR1 MNHEY, CDR2 SVGAGI. Trimming stripped 2 bases from V and 4 bases from J, with 5 bases between. The CDR3 nucleotides read TGTGCCAGCAGTTACGATAGCACCGGGGAGCTGTTTTTT. Translation: CASSYDSTGELFF.

The V and J genes are TRBV27 and TRBJ1-1; no definite D call. V was shortened by 1 base and J by 2 bases, with 11 bases between the two germline ends. The CDR3 is 15 amino acids. CDR1 is MNHEY, CDR2 SMNVEV, per germline (reference sequence). The CDR3 sequence: CASSLYGGTNTEAFF. CDR3 in DNA: TGTGCCAGCAGTTTATACGGCGGAACAAACACTGAAGCTTTCTTT.

The chain is built from TRBV7-9 and TRBJ2-3; D uncertain. V was pared by 1 base and J by 3 bases, with 8 bases between. Germline V gives CDR1 SEHNR, CDR2 FQNEAQ (reference sequence). The CDR3 loop spans 14 amino acids. CDR3: CASSLVRNTDTQYF. DNA for the CDR3: TGTGCCAGCAGCTTAGTTAGAAATACAGATACGCAGTATTTT.

CDR3 DNA sequence: TGTGCCTGGAAACTAGGGCCTGAAGGGACGCAGTATTTT. Its translation: CAWKLGPEGTQYF. The genes are TRBV30 and TRBJ2-3, with D possibly matching TRBD2 (5 bases). CDR1 and CDR2 from the germline V gene are GTSNPN and SVGIG (reference sequence). The CDR3 runs 13 residues. V was cut by 4 bases and J by 9 bases, with 17 bases left in between.

The rearrangement uses TRBV6-6 and TRBJ1-1, with TRBD1 matching 8 bases. Germline V gene lookup returns CDR1 MNHNY and CDR2 SVGAGI (reference sequence). With V trimmed by 6 bases and J by 4 bases, 7 bases remained unmatched. The CDR3 totals 14 residues. Here the CDR3 reads CASSGQGLFTEAFF. The CDR3 nucleotides are TGTGCCAGCAGCGGACAGGGCCTCTTCACTGAAGCTTTCTTT.

This rearrangement joins TRBV7-8 to TRBJ2-1; 8 bases are a match to TRBD2. V lost 4 bases to trimming and J lost 4 bases; unmatched junction nucleotides: 9. The CDR3 is made up of 16 amino acids. CDR1 is SGHVS, CDR2 FQNEAQ, per germline. CDR3 nucleotide sequence: TGTGCCAGCAGCTCGAGTCGGGAGGGCCGATACAATGAGCAGTTCTTC. This translates into CASSSSREGRYNEQFF.

The genes are TRBV19 and TRBJ1-2; 7 bases fit TRBD1. The germline V gene encodes CDR1 LNHDA and CDR2 SQIVND (reference sequence). The trim removed 3 bases at V and 4 bases at J, leaving 5 bases unmatched. The CDR3 has 14 amino acids. The CDR3 here is CASSILTGTYGYTF. The CDR3 DNA reads TGTGCCAGTAGTATCTTGACAGGGACCTATGGCTACACCTTC.

The rearrangement uses TRBV5-1 and TRBJ2-7; maybe TRBD2 (5 bases). CDR3 length equals 15 residues. The germline gives CDR1 SGHRS, CDR2 YFSETQ. V lost 1 base to trimming and J lost 7 bases, with 18 bases between them. In DNA, the CDR3 is TGCGCCAGCAGCTTGATTTGGGAGTCACCGAGAGAGCAGTACTTC. The encoded protein is CASSLIWESPREQYF. Full variable domain (missing parts from reference TRBV5-1 and TRBJ2-7): KAGVTQTPRYLIKTRGQQVTLSCSPISGHRSVSWYQQTPGQGLQFLFEYFSETQRNKGNFPGRFSGRQFSNSRSEMNVSTLELGDSALYLCASSLIWESPREQYFGPGTRLTVT.

The chain uses TRBV6-1 and TRBJ2-1, with 9 bases matching TRBD1. The J segment lost 15 bases and the V segment lost 7 bases, leaving 7 bases of the junction unmatched. The germline gives CDR1 MNHNS, CDR2 SASEGT. This CDR3 has 11 amino acids. The CDR3 region is CASTRGTGRFF. DNA of the CDR3: TGTGCCAGCACAAGAGGGACAGGGCGGTTCTTC.

The chain joins TRBV7-9 to TRBJ2-7; 14 bases fit TRBD2. Germline CDR1 and CDR2: SEHNR and FQNEAQ (reference sequence). V was pared by 6 bases and J by 2 bases, with 15 bases of the junction left unmatched. The length of the CDR3 is 19 residues. The CDR3 DNA reads as TGTGCCAGCAGGCATACCGGGACTAGCGGGAGAGATTTTACCTACGAGCAGTACTTC. It is translated as CASRHTGTSGRDFTYEQYF.